The entry below gives a single TCR beta chain sequence along with its context. Its antigen remains undetermined. Qualities for individual bases were not recorded, and no much larger clone is one base off. This sample is part of a study of control samples from healthy donors and cancer patients (dated by TCRdb to about 2020). Taken from cysteine to phenylalanine, the CDR3 has 11 residues. Only CDR3 DNA remains: 33 bases, in frame from the first base. The junction carries 10 bases between V and J, which are trimmed by 6 bases and 10 bases respectively. CDR1 and CDR2 are drawn from the germline V gene (reference sequence): LNHDA, SQIVND. The library was prepared using the immunoSEQ multiplex PCR assay. TCRdb took over this immuneACCESS table, retaining in-frame rearrangements with V and J assigned. Such tables are incomplete; in checked studies, under half of the missing clones stem from an unresolved V gene, and the remainder is unexplained. Across this sample there are some 28,000 clones, with approximately 87% seen only once. Jointly, the top ten make up 1.5% to 2% of the sample.

The clonotype was recovered from a woman between 40 and 50 years old with lung cancer. This sequence uses TRBV19 and TRBJ2-1, with TRBD1 perhaps the D gene, on 6 matching bases. The sequenced material came from PBMCs. In nucleotides, the sequence is TGTGCCAGTAGGACAACAGGGGAGCAGTTCTTC. The encoded protein is CASRTTGEQFF.